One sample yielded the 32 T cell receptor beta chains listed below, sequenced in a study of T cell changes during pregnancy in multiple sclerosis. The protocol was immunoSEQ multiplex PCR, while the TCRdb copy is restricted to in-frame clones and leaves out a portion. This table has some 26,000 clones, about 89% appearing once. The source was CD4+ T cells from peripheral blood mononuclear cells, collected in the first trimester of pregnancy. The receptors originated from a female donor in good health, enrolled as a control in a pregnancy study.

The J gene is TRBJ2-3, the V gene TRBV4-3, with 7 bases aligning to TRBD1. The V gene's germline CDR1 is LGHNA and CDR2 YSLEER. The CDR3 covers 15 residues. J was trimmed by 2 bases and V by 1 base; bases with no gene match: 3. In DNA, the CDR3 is TGCGCCAGCAGCCAAGGCAGGGGGTACACAGATACGCAGTATTTT. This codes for CASSQGRGYTDTQYF.

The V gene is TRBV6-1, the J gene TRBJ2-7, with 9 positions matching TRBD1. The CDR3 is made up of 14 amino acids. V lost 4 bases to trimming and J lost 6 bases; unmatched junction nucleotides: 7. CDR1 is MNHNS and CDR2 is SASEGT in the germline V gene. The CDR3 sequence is CASSGLWGQGEQYF. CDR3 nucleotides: TGTGCCAGCAGTGGTTTGTGGGGACAGGGCGAGCAGTACTTC.

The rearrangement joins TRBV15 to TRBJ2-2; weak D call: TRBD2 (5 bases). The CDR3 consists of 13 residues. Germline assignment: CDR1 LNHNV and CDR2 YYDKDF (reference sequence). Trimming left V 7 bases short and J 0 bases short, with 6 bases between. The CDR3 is CATKGANTGELFF. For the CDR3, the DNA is TGTGCCACCAAGGGAGCGAACACCGGGGAGCTGTTTTTT.

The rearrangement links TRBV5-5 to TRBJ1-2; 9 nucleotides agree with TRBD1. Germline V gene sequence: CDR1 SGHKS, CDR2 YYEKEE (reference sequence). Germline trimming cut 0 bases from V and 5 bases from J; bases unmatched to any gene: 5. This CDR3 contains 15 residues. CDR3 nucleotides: TGTGCCAGCAGCTTGGGACAGGGGGGGTTTTATGGCTACACCTTC. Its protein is CASSLGQGGFYGYTF.

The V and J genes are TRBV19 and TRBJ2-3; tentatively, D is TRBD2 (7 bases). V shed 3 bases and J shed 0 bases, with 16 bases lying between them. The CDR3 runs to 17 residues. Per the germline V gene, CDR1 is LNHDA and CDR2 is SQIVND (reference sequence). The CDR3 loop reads CASSMGGRGPSTDTQYF. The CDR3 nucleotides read TGTGCCAGTAGTATGGGGGGGCGGGGGCCGAGCACAGATACGCAGTATTTT. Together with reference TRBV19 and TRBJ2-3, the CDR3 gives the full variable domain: DGGITQSPKYLFRKEGQNVTLSCEQNLNHDAMYWYRQDPGQGLRLIYYSQIVNDFQKGDIAEGYSVSREKKESFPLTVTSAQKNPTAFYLCASSMGGRGPSTDTQYFGPGTRLTVL.

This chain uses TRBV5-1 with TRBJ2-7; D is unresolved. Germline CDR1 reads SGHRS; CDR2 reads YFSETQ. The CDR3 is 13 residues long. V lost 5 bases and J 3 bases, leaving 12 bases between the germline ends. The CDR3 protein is CASSFGPDYEQYF. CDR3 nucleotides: TGCGCCAGCAGTTTTGGGCCGGACTACGAGCAGTACTTC.

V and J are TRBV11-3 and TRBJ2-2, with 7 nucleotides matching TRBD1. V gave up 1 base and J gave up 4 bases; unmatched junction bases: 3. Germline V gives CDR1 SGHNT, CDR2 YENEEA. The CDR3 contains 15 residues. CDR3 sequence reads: CASSLAKGATGELFF. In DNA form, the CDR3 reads TGTGCCAGCAGCTTAGCCAAGGGGGCCACCGGGGAGCTGTTTTTT.

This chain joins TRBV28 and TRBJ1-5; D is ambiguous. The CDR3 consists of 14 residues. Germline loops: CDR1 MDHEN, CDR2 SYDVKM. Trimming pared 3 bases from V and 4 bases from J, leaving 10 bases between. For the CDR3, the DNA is TGTGCCAGCAGTTTGGGCAGACTAAATCAGCCCCAGCATTTT. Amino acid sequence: CASSLGRLNQPQHF.

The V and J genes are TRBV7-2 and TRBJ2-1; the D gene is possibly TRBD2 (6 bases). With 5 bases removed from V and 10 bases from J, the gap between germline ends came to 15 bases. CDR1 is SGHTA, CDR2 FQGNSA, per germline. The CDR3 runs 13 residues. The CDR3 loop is CASSPTPGGEQFF. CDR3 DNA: TGTGCCAGCAGCCCGACCCCCGGAGGGGAGCAGTTCTTC.

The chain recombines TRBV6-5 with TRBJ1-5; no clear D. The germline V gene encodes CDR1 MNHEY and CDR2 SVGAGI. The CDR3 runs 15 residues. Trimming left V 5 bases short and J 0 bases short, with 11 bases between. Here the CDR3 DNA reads TGTGCCAGCAGTGACTACTTTAATAGCAATCAGCCCCAGCATTTT. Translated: CASSDYFNSNQPQHF.

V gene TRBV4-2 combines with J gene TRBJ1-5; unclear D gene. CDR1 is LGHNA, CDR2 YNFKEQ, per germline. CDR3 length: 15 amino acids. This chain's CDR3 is CTPPKEGIRNQPQHF. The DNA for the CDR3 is TGTACTCCCCCAAAGGAGGGTATACGCAATCAGCCCCAGCATTTT.

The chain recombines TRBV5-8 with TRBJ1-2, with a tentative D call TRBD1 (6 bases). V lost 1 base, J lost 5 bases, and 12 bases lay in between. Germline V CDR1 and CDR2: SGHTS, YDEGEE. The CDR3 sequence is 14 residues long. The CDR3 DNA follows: TGTGCCAGCAGCTTGTCGGCAGGGGAGTATGGCTACACCTTC. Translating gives CASSLSAGEYGYTF.

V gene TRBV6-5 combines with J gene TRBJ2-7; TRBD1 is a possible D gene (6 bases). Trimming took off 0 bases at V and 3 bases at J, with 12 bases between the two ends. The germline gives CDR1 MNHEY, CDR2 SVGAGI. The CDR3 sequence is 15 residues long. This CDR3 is CASSYSTTGNYEQYF. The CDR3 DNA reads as TGTGCCAGCAGTTACTCGACGACAGGAAACTACGAGCAGTACTTC.

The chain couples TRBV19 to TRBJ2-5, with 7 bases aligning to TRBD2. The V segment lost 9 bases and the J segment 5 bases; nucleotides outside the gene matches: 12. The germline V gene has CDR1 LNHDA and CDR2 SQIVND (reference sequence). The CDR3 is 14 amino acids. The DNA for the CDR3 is TGTGCCAGCCAAACGGGGGGAGTCGGGGAGACCCAGTACTTC. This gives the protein CASQTGGVGETQYF. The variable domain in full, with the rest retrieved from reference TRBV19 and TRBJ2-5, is DGGITQSPKYLFRKEGQNVTLSCEQNLNHDAMYWYRQDPGQGLRLIYYSQIVNDFQKGDIAEGYSVSREKKESFPLTVTSAQKNPTAFYLCASQTGGVGETQYFGPGTRLLVL.

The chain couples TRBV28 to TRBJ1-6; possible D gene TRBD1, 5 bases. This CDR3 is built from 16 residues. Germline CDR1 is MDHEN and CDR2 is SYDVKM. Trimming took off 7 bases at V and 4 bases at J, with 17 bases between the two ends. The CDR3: CASTPTQGLYNSPLHF. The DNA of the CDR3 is TGTGCCAGCACCCCGACCCAGGGATTATATAATTCACCCCTCCACTTT.

The CDR3 DNA reads TGTGCCAGTAGTATCTGGCAGGGTAATGAAAAACTGTTTTTT. Protein product: CASSIWQGNEKLFF. The genes are TRBV19 and TRBJ1-4; a weak D match, TRBD1 (5 bases). The V end was cut by 3 bases, the J end by 4 bases, with 9 bases between. This CDR3 region has 14 residues. Germline CDR1 and CDR2: LNHDA and SQIVND (reference sequence).

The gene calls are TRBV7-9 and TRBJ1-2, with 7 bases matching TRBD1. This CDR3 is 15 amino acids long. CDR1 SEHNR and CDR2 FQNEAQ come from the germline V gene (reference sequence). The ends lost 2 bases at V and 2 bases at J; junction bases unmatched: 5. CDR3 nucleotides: TGTGCCAGCAGCTTACTGGGGACAGAAAACTATGGCTACACCTTC. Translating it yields CASSLLGTENYGYTF.

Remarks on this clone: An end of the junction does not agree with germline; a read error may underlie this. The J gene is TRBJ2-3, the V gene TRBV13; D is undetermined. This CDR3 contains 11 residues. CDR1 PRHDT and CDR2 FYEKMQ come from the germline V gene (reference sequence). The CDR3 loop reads CASSREAAVVF. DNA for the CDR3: TGTGCCAGCAGCCGAGAGGCGGCGGTGGTTTTT.

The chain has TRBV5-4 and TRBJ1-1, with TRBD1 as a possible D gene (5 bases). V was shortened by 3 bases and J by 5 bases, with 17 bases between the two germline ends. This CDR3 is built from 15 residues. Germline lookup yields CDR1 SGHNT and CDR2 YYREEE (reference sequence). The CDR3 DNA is TGTGCCAGCAGCTCACTACCGCAGGGTCAGACTGAAGCTTTCTTT. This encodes CASSSLPQGQTEAFF.

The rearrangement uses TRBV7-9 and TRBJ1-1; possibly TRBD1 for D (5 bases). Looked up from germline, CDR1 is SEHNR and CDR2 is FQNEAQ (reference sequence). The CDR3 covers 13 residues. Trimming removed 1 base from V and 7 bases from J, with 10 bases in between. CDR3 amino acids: CASSLVGGGEAFF. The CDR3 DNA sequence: TGTGCCAGCAGCTTAGTGGGGGGGGGTGAAGCTTTCTTT. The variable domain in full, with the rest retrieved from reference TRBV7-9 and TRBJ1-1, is DTGVSQNPRHKITKRGQNVTFRCDPISEHNRLYWYRQTLGQGPEFLTYFQNEAQLEKSRLLSDRFSAERPKGSFSTLEIQRTEQGDSAMYLCASSLVGGGEAFFGQGTRLTVV.

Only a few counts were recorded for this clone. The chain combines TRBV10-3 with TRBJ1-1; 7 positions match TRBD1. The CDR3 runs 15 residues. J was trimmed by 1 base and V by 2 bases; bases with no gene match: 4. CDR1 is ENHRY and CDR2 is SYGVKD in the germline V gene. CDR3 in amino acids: CAISERGRSNTEAFF. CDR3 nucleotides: TGTGCCATCAGTGAGAGGGGGCGGTCGAACACTGAAGCTTTCTTT.

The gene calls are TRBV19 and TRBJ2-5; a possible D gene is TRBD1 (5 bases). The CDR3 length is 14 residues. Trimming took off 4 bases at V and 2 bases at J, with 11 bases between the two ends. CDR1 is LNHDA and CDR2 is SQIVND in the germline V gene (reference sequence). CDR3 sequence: CASSRVGEQETQYF. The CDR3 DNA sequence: TGTGCCAGTAGTAGGGTAGGGGAACAAGAGACCCAGTACTTC. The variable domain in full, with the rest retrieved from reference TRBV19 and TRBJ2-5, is DGGITQSPKYLFRKEGQNVTLSCEQNLNHDAMYWYRQDPGQGLRLIYYSQIVNDFQKGDIAEGYSVSREKKESFPLTVTSAQKNPTAFYLCASSRVGEQETQYFGPGTRLLVL.

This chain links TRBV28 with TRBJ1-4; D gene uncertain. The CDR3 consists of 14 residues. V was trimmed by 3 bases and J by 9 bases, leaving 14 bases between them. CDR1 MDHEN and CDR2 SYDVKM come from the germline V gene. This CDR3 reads CASSFRGMGKKLFF. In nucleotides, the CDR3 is TGTGCCAGCAGTTTTCGGGGTATGGGGAAAAAACTGTTTTTT.

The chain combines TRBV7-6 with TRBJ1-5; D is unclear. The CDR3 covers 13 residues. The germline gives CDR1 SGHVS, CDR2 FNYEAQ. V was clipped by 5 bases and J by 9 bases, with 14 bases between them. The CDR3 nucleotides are TGTGCCAGCAGCAGGAGTTCCGAACGGCCCCAGCATTTT. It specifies CASSRSSERPQHF.

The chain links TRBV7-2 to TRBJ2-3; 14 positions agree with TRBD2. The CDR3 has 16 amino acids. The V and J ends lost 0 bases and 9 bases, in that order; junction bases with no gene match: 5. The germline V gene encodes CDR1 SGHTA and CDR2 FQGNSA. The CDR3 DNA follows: TGTGCCAGCAGCTTAGCTCGATGGACTAGCGGGGGGACGCAGTATTTT. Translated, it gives CASSLARWTSGGTQYF.

In nucleotides, the CDR3 is TGTGCCAGCAGCCCCGGGACAGGGATCCGGCCCCAGCATTTT. This translates into CASSPGTGIRPQHF. The chain carries TRBV6-6 and TRBJ1-5; 9 bases match TRBD1. The CDR3 extends over 14 amino acids. The V gene's germline CDR1 is MNHNY and CDR2 SVGAGI (reference sequence). The J segment lost 9 bases and the V segment lost 6 bases, leaving 9 bases of the junction unmatched.

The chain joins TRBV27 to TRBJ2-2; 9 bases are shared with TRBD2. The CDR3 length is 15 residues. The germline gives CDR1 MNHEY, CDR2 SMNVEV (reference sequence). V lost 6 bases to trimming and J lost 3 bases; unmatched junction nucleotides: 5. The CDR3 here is CASRAGGSYTGELFF. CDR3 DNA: TGTGCCAGCAGAGCGGGAGGATCTTACACCGGGGAGCTGTTTTTT.

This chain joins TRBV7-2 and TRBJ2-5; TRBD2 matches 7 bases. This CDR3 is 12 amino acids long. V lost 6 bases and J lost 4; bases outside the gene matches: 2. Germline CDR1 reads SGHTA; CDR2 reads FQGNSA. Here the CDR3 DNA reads TGTGCCAGCAGAGGGAGGGGAGAGACCCAGTACTTC. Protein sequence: CASRGRGETQYF.

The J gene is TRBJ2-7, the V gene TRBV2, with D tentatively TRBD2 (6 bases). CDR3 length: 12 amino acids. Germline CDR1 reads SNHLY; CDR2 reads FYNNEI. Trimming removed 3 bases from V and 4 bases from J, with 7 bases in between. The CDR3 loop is CASSEGGYEQYF. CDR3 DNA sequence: TGTGCCAGCAGTGAGGGGGGTTACGAGCAGTACTTC.

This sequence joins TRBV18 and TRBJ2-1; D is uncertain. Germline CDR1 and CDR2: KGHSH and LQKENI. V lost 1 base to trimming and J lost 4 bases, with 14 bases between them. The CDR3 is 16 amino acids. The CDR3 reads CASSPQSGSQYNEQFF. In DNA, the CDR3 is TGTGCCAGCTCACCACAGTCTGGCAGTCAGTACAATGAGCAGTTCTTC.

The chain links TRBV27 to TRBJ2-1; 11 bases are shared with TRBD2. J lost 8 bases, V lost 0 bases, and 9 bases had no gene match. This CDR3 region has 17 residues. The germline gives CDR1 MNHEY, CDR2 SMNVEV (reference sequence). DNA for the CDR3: TGTGCCAGCAGTTTATCGGTACTAGCGGGAGTAATGTATGAGCAGTTCTTC. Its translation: CASSLSVLAGVMYEQFF.

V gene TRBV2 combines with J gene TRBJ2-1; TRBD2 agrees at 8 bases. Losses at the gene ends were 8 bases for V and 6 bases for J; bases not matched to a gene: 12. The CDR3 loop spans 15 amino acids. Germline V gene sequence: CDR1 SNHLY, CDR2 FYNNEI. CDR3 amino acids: CASAVSGSGSNEQFF. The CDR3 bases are TGTGCCAGCGCGGTGAGCGGGAGTGGTTCCAATGAGCAGTTCTTC.